This T cell receptor (beta chain) is from a study of cytomegalovirus exposure and HLA in healthy donors. This clone was seen only once. PCR was performed using 60 Vbeta and 13 Jbeta primers. The method was immunoSEQ multiplex PCR; TCRdb's version includes in-frame clones alone and lacks a portion of them. The repertoire has roughly 130,000 clones, over 60% of them found once; the top ten carry about 1.7%. The CDR3 is 24 amino acids. V lost 4 bases, J lost 2 bases, and 30 bases stayed unmatched. Germline CDR1 ENHRY, CDR2 SYGVKD. The receptor was isolated from a man aged 40-49 years in good health and CMV-seronegative. This chain links TRBV10-3 with TRBJ2-7; TRBD2 agrees at 12 bases. Sequenced material: PBMCs. Here the CDR3 reads CAISAPFSFNRGLAGRSIAYEQYF. For the CDR3, the DNA is TGTGCCATCAGTGCCCCTTTTTCGTTTAATCGGGGACTAGCGGGTCGTTCTATCGCCTACGAGCAGTACTTC.